A single sample gave rise to the 19 T cell receptor beta chains below, sequenced in a study of blood T cell repertoires in COVID-19. Some clones are missing from TCRdb's copy, which holds only in-frame ones; the method was immunoSEQ multiplex PCR. The table shows more than 80,000 clones, with around 88% occurring only once. The material sequenced was peripheral blood. Receptors were obtained from a man of 80 years or more with acute or convalescent COVID-19.

The chain combines TRBV30 with TRBJ2-3, with 11 nucleotides matching TRBD1. The CDR3 contains 15 residues. Germline CDR1 reads GTSNPN; CDR2 reads SVGIG (reference sequence). V dropped 1 base and J dropped 4; count of bases not matched to a gene: 4. CDR3 coding DNA: TGTGCCTGGAGTGAGGACAGGGGGCTAGCAGATACGCAGTATTTT. Protein product: CAWSEDRGLADTQYF.

This chain connects TRBV23-1 to TRBJ1-6; D remains ambiguous. TRBV23-1 is annotated as an ORF whose role is uncertain. The CDR3 covers 16 residues. Trimming shortened V by 9 bases and J by 7 bases, and 22 bases separated the two germline ends. In nucleotides, the CDR3 is TGCGCCAGATTGGTTTTCTTTACCGGGGAGAATTCACCCCTCCACTTT. Its protein is CARLVFFTGENSPLHF.

The chain combines TRBV28 with TRBJ1-5, with a possible D match to TRBD1 (5 bases). V shed 7 bases and J shed 3 bases, with 19 bases lying between them. There are 16 residues in the CDR3. Germline loops: CDR1 MDHEN, CDR2 SYDVKM. CDR3 sequence reads: CASTSGGPNFNQPQHF. The CDR3 region has the DNA TGTGCCAGCACCAGCGGGGGTCCGAATTTCAATCAGCCCCAGCATTTT.

V usage is TRBV5-5 and J usage is TRBJ1-6; 9 bases agree with TRBD1. The CDR3 spans 19 residues. In germline, CDR1 is SGHKS, CDR2 YYEKEE (reference sequence). J gave up 6 bases and V 0 bases, and 13 bases lay outside the gene matches. The CDR3 DNA follows: TGTGCCAGCAGCTTGGTGCCGGGACAGGGTTTTTCGAGTAATTCACCCCTCCACTTT. It yields the protein CASSLVPGQGFSSNSPLHF.

The rearrangement links TRBV3-1 (or the pseudogene TRBV3-2) to TRBJ1-2; 11 nucleotides match TRBD1. J was trimmed by 7 bases and V by 6 bases; bases with no gene match: 10. The V gene's germline CDR1 is LGHDT and CDR2 YNNKEL (reference sequence). This CDR3 spans 15 amino acids. The CDR3, as DNA: TGTGCCAGCAGGGACAGGGGGCAGGTGAGAAGTGGCTACACCTTC. This encodes CASRDRGQVRSGYTF.

The rearrangement uses TRBV5-1 and TRBJ2-2; a weak D match, TRBD1 (5 bases). CDR3 size: 14 residues. V lost 1 base and J 7 bases, leaving 11 bases between the germline ends. Per the germline V gene, CDR1 is SGHRS and CDR2 is YFSETQ. CDR3 sequence: CASSLSQGLGELFF. CDR3 sequence (DNA): TGCGCCAGCAGCTTGTCGCAGGGTCTCGGGGAGCTGTTTTTT. The full variable domain, completed using reference TRBV5-1 and TRBJ2-2, is KAGVTQTPRYLIKTRGQQVTLSCSPISGHRSVSWYQQTPGQGLQFLFEYFSETQRNKGNFPGRFSGRQFSNSRSEMNVSTLELGDSALYLCASSLSQGLGELFFGEGSRLTVL.

The table lists this clone with a count of one. The genes are TRBV7-9 and TRBJ1-2; D may be TRBD1 (6 bases). The germline CDR1 and CDR2 sequences are SEHNR and FQNEAQ (reference sequence). The CDR3 covers 12 residues. The germline V and J ends were trimmed by 5 bases and 5 bases, with 9 bases remaining between them. The DNA for the CDR3 is TGTGCCAGCAGCCCACAGGGTTATGGCTACACCTTC. This encodes CASSPQGYGYTF.

V gene TRBV6-4 combines with J gene TRBJ2-2; D gene uncertain. This CDR3 has 12 residues. CDR1 is MRHNA and CDR2 is SNTAGT in the germline V gene. Trimming pared 6 bases from V and 1 base from J, leaving 3 bases between. CDR3 sequence: CASSQNTGELFF. The DNA of the CDR3 is TGTGCCAGCAGCCAGAACACCGGGGAGCTGTTTTTT.

This clone was counted a single time. The chain has TRBV27 and TRBJ1-4; tentatively, D is TRBD1 (5 bases). This CDR3 spans 16 amino acids. Germline values: CDR1 MNHEY, CDR2 SMNVEV (reference sequence). The V gene lost 5 bases and the J gene lost 3 bases, with 16 bases spanning the gap. CDR3: CASSPARGDSNEKLFF. CDR3 in DNA: TGTGCCAGCAGTCCCGCCCGGGGGGACTCTAATGAAAAACTGTTTTTT.

CDR3 bases: TGTGCCAGCAGCCACCAGGGGGTGCAAGGCTACACCTTC. It encodes CASSHQGVQGYTF. The chain recombines TRBV27 with TRBJ1-2; TRBD1 matches 7 bases. With V trimmed by 6 bases and J by 8 bases, 9 bases remained unmatched. This CDR3 has 13 amino acids. Germline CDR1 is MNHEY and CDR2 is SMNVEV (reference sequence).

This chain joins TRBV19 and TRBJ2-7; possibly TRBD1 for D (5 bases). Trimming removed 3 bases at V and 7 bases at J, with 10 bases between. The CDR3 extends over 12 amino acids. Germline CDR1 reads LNHDA; CDR2 reads SQIVND (reference sequence). This CDR3 reads CASSMPKGEQYF. CDR3 nucleotides: TGTGCCAGTAGTATGCCTAAGGGGGAGCAGTACTTC.

This clone showed up just once. The chain's CDR3 is CASSLRRGGTQYF. The DNA of the CDR3 is TGTGCCAGCAGCTTGAGGCGGGGAGGTACGCAGTATTTT. The chain uses TRBV7-3 and TRBJ2-3, with a possible D match to TRBD2 (6 bases). Trimming cost V 3 bases and J 8 bases, with 12 bases left between them. The CDR3 is 13 amino acids. Germline CDR1 SGHTA, CDR2 FQGTGA.

The chain joins TRBV6-1 to TRBJ2-2, with 14 nucleotides matching TRBD2. CDR1 MNHNS and CDR2 SASEGT come from the germline V gene. With V trimmed by 3 bases and J by 5 bases, 8 bases remained unmatched. The CDR3 is 18 amino acids. CDR3 in amino acids: CASSETGLAGVGTGELFF. CDR3 sequence (DNA): TGTGCCAGCAGTGAGACGGGACTAGCGGGAGTCGGGACCGGGGAGCTGTTTTTT.

This sequence joins TRBV11-2 and TRBJ2-5; 11 bases align to TRBD1. The CDR3 length is 16 residues. Germline-derived CDR1 and CDR2 are SGHAT and FQNNGV. The junction had 7 bases not matched to a gene; V was cut back by 2 bases and J by 5 bases. CDR3 nucleotide sequence: TGTGCCAGCAGCTTACCTTTCCGGACAGGGGGCGAGACCCAGTACTTC. This codes for CASSLPFRTGGETQYF.

The CDR3 loop reads CASSLRGLAGQETQYF. The CDR3 nucleotides are TGTGCCAGCAGCTTAAGGGGACTAGCGGGGCAAGAGACCCAGTACTTC. The chain has TRBV7-2 and TRBJ2-5; 13 positions match TRBD2. V shed 2 bases and J 2 bases; nucleotides not matched to a gene: 2. Germline assignment: CDR1 SGHTA and CDR2 FQGNSA. CDR3 length: 16 amino acids.

V gene TRBV7-8 combines with J gene TRBJ1-5; D might be TRBD1 (6 bases). CDR1 is SGHVS and CDR2 is FQNEAQ in the germline V gene. CDR3 length: 15 residues. The V end was cut by 2 bases, the J end by 5 bases, with 13 bases between. The CDR3 coding sequence is TGTGCCAGCAGCTTACTTTTCAGGGGCGATCAGCCCCAGCATTTT. Translation gives CASSLLFRGDQPQHF.

The chain uses TRBV18 and TRBJ2-5, with TRBD2 identical over 10 bases. CDR1 and CDR2 (germline): KGHSH, LQKENI. Losses at the gene ends were 1 base for V and 1 base for J; bases not matched to a gene: 0. The length of the CDR3 is 15 residues. CDR3 sequence (DNA): TGTGCCAGCTCACCACTAGCGGGAGGCCAAGAGACCCAGTACTTC. Its translation: CASSPLAGGQETQYF.

The chain carries TRBV2 and TRBJ1-5; D possibly corresponds to TRBD1 (6 bases). V was trimmed by 5 bases and J by 0 bases, leaving 14 bases between them. Germline V gene data show CDR1 as SNHLY and CDR2 as FYNNEI. This CDR3 is built from 16 residues. This CDR3 is CASSKGTPNSNQPQHF. The CDR3 DNA sequence: TGTGCCAGCAGTAAAGGGACACCGAATAGCAATCAGCCCCAGCATTTT.

The chain joins TRBV19 to TRBJ1-5; 11 bases fit TRBD1. This CDR3 comprises 21 residues. Germline loops: CDR1 LNHDA, CDR2 SQIVND (reference sequence). J gave up 3 bases and V 3 bases, and 19 bases lay outside the gene matches. CDR3 protein: CASSISWGTGGRRTFNQPQHF. The CDR3 bases are TGTGCCAGTAGTATTAGTTGGGGGACAGGGGGACGCCGTACCTTCAATCAGCCCCAGCATTTT.